This T cell receptor beta chain was observed in a study of control samples from healthy donors and cancer patients. Here immunoSEQ multiplex PCR was the method, and the copy in TCRdb shows in-frame clones only, minus some. The sample records roughly 120,000 clones, around 88% being singletons. Germline assignment: CDR1 SGHTA and CDR2 FQGTGA. The CDR3 has 13 residues. Trimming pared 5 bases from V and 10 bases from J, leaving 17 bases between. Sequencing input: blood. This TCR was sampled from a woman aged 45-59 years in good health. This chain joins TRBV7-3 and TRBJ1-2; tentatively, D is TRBD1 (6 bases). CDR3 loop: CASSPGHASSYTF. CDR3 in DNA: TGTGCCAGCAGCCCGGGACATGCTTCTTCCTACACCTTC. The complete variable domain, with remaining parts taken from reference TRBV7-3 and TRBJ1-2, reads GAGVSQTPSNKVTEKGKYVELRCDPISGHTALYWYRQSLGQGPEFLIYFQGTGAADDSGLPNDRFFAVRPEGSVSTLKIQRTERGDSAVYLCASSPGHASSYTFGSGTRLTVV.